This T cell receptor beta chain is from a study of blood T cell repertoires in COVID-19. Study in general: The United States, Italy and Spain supplied acute and convalescent COVID-19 samples.

In the original processing: Nucleated cell number was recorded as an estimate derived from reference gene primer amplification. Assay used: immunoSEQ multiplex PCR; TCRdb lists only in-frame clones, some missing. V, J and clone size are taken as reported in that table, and D and trimming were inferred from the DNA itself. Of over 200,000 clones in the sample, around 80% were seen once. The CDR3 covers 14 residues. Germline V gene sequence: CDR1 SGHAT, CDR2 FQDESV (reference sequence). Trimming removed 4 bases from V and 2 bases from J; junction bases left unmatched: 5. The chain employs TRBV11-1 and TRBJ2-7; 7 bases fit TRBD1. Sequencing was performed on peripheral blood. This clonotype was sampled from a human donor in a cohort sampled during active COVID-19. CDR3 sequence: CASSYPGQAYEQYF. As DNA, the CDR3 is TGTGCCAGCAGCTACCCTGGACAGGCCTACGAGCAGTACTTC. The variable domain in full, completed from reference TRBV11-1 and TRBJ2-7, reads EAEVAQSPRYKITEKSQAVAFWCDPISGHATLYWYRQILGQGPELLVQFQDESVVDDSQLPKDRFSAERLKGVDSTLKIQPAELGDSAMYLCASSYPGQAYEQYFGPGTRLTVT.